The 28 T cell receptor beta chains below were found in one sample sequenced in a study of OX40 agonist ivuxolimab in advanced cancers. Repertoires were generated with immunoSEQ multiplex PCR, while TCRdb's copy carries only in-frame clones and drops some. This sample carries 20,000 to 25,000 clones, 75% to 85% of them seen once, and the ten largest clones take under 9.5%. Sequenced here: CD4+ or CD8+ T cells sorted from blood, sampled in a trial of the OX40 agonist ivuxolimab. The origin of the receptors is an adult with an advanced solid tumor such as melanoma, head and neck, liver or kidney cancer.

The CDR3 region is CSARTSGQSYEQYF. CDR3 DNA: TGCAGCGCCAGGACTAGCGGGCAATCCTACGAGCAGTACTTC. The V gene is TRBV29-1, the J gene TRBJ2-7, with 11 nucleotides matching TRBD2. V was pared by 7 bases and J by 1 base, with 6 bases of the junction left unmatched. The germline V gene encodes CDR1 SQVTM and CDR2 ANQGSEA. The CDR3 runs 14 residues.

The CDR3: CASSLYDRSVFSNQPQHF. The CDR3 region has the DNA TGTGCCAGCAGTTTGTACGACAGGTCGGTTTTTAGCAATCAGCCCCAGCATTTT. The chain uses TRBV27 and TRBJ1-5, with D maybe TRBD1 (6 bases). Trimming removed 3 bases from V and 0 bases from J, with 18 bases in between. The CDR3 extends over 18 amino acids. Germline values: CDR1 MNHEY, CDR2 SMNVEV (reference sequence).

In its sample, this clone was seen once. This chain uses TRBV29-1 with TRBJ1-1; tentatively, D is TRBD1 (5 bases). In germline, CDR1 is SQVTM, CDR2 ANQGSEA. V lost 2 bases and J 0 bases, leaving 13 bases between the germline ends. The CDR3 covers 15 residues. CDR3 sequence: CSVEMFRGLNTEAFF. CDR3 DNA sequence: TGCAGCGTTGAAATGTTTCGGGGCCTGAACACTGAAGCTTTCTTT.

This chain joins TRBV4-3 and TRBJ1-4; D perhaps matches TRBD1 (5 bases). V dropped 1 base and J dropped 8 bases, with 14 bases sitting between them. The length of the CDR3 is 15 residues. The germline gives CDR1 LGHNA, CDR2 YSLEER. The CDR3 loop reads CASSQALGPAEKLFF. The CDR3 bases are TGCGCCAGCAGCCAAGCCCTGGGGCCTGCGGAAAAACTGTTTTTT.

This clone has a single count. The J gene is TRBJ2-3, the V gene TRBV19; TRBD2 matches 8 bases. CDR1 and CDR2 from the germline V gene are LNHDA and SQIVND (reference sequence). With V trimmed by 5 bases and J by 1 base, 8 bases remained unmatched. The CDR3 spans 16 residues. This chain's CDR3 is CASSLLLSGGTDTQYF. CDR3 nucleotides: TGTGCCAGTAGTCTTCTTCTTAGCGGGGGCACAGATACGCAGTATTTT.

This clone was counted a few times. The chain links TRBV13 to TRBJ2-7; no reliable D call. Trimming cost V 2 bases and J 6 bases, with 5 bases left between them. The germline CDR1 and CDR2 sequences are PRHDT and FYEKMQ (reference sequence). The CDR3 extends over 11 amino acids. The CDR3 spells CASSLQREQYF. As DNA, the CDR3 is TGTGCCAGCAGCTTACAGCGCGAGCAGTACTTC.

The chain has TRBV13 and TRBJ2-7; 7 nucleotides agree with TRBD1. The germline gives CDR1 PRHDT, CDR2 FYEKMQ (reference sequence). This CDR3 region has 15 residues. The J segment lost 0 bases and the V segment lost 0 bases, leaving 2 bases of the junction unmatched. CDR3 sequence: CASSLGRGSSYEQYF. The CDR3 DNA reads as TGTGCCAGCAGCTTAGGCAGGGGGAGCTCCTACGAGCAGTACTTC.

This chain links TRBV7-2 with TRBJ1-1; TRBD1 matches 7 bases. The V gene's germline CDR1 is SGHTA and CDR2 FQGNSA. J gave up 1 base and V 4 bases, and 9 bases lay outside the gene matches. The length of the CDR3 is 16 residues. The CDR3 DNA reads as TGTGCCAGCAGCTCAGGACAGGCAGCCGCGAACACTGAAGCTTTCTTT. This translates into CASSSGQAAANTEAFF.

This chain joins TRBV11-2 and TRBJ1-1; D ambiguous. The germline CDR1 and CDR2 sequences are SGHAT and FQNNGV. V was cut by 1 base and J by 4 bases, with 10 bases left in between. This CDR3 spans 14 amino acids. The CDR3 region has the DNA TGTGCCAGCAGCTTAGCCCTACTCACCACTGAAGCTTTCTTT. Its protein is CASSLALLTTEAFF.

CDR3 residues: CASSFGRGQPQHF. The CDR3 bases are TGTGCCAGCAGTTTCGGACGTGGTCAGCCCCAGCATTTT. The chain joins TRBV27 to TRBJ1-5, with D unclear. CDR1 and CDR2 from the germline V gene are MNHEY and SMNVEV (reference sequence). V shed 3 bases and J shed 6 bases, with 9 bases lying between them. The length of the CDR3 is 13 residues.

V usage is TRBV27 and J usage is TRBJ2-1, with a tentative D call TRBD2 (6 bases). This CDR3 is built from 15 residues. Germline CDR1 MNHEY, CDR2 SMNVEV (reference sequence). The V end lost 6 bases, the J end lost 5 bases, and 17 bases lay between the germline ends. In DNA, the CDR3 is TGTGCCAGCAGCTCCCGAGGAGGGATAGACAATGAGCAGTTCTTC. It codes for CASSSRGGIDNEQFF.

The genes are TRBV14 and TRBJ2-5; D is possibly TRBD1 (6 bases). Germline assignment: CDR1 SGHDN and CDR2 FVKESK. Trimming removed 4 bases at V and 2 bases at J, with 14 bases between. This CDR3 has 15 residues. The CDR3 region has the DNA TGTGCCAGCAGCCTAACAGGGATACTTCAAGAGACCCAGTACTTC. It encodes CASSLTGILQETQYF.

The J gene is TRBJ2-7, the V gene TRBV6-5, with 9 bases fitting TRBD1. Germline V gene sequence: CDR1 MNHEY, CDR2 SVGAGI. Trimming took 6 bases from V and 7 from J; bases not matched to a gene: 10. The CDR3 runs 14 residues. The chain's CDR3 is CASSLTGGAEEQYF. CDR3 coding DNA: TGTGCCAGCAGCCTCACAGGGGGCGCGGAGGAGCAGTACTTC.

The chain combines TRBV4-2 with TRBJ1-5, with D possibly matching TRBD1 (6 bases). This CDR3 contains 15 residues. Germline V CDR1 and CDR2: LGHNA, YNFKEQ. V lost 0 bases, J lost 7 bases, and 13 bases lay in between. The DNA for the CDR3 is TGTGCCAGCAGCCAAGAAGGGGGGAGAGGGCAGCCCCAGCATTTT. Translated: CASSQEGGRGQPQHF.

This clone was seen just once. The gene calls are TRBV7-9 and TRBJ2-5; D possibly corresponds to TRBD2 (5 bases). Trimming removed 4 bases at V and 5 bases at J, with 23 bases between. CDR1 SEHNR and CDR2 FQNEAQ come from the germline V gene (reference sequence). This CDR3 comprises 17 residues. CDR3 sequence reads: CASSSRSDYGSRETQYF. In DNA, the CDR3 is TGTGCCAGCAGCTCACGATCCGACTATGGCAGCAGGGAGACCCAGTACTTC.

The genes are TRBV7-9 and TRBJ2-4; D could derive from TRBD1 or TRBD2 (5 bases each). The CDR3 runs 16 residues. Trimming pared 8 bases from V and 0 bases from J, leaving 17 bases between. Germline assignment: CDR1 SEHNR and CDR2 FQNEAQ (reference sequence). The CDR3 here is CASAQAAGLAKNIQYF. Written as DNA, the CDR3 is TGTGCCAGCGCACAGGCCGCTGGACTAGCCAAAAACATTCAGTACTTC.

The J gene is TRBJ2-3, the V gene TRBV6-5; 8 bases fit TRBD1. There are 15 residues in the CDR3. Losses at the gene ends were 6 bases for V and 2 bases for J; bases not matched to a gene: 7. From germline, CDR1 is MNHEY and CDR2 SVGAGI. The CDR3 DNA is TGTGCCAGCAGGGGAAGGACAGGGCCCACAGATACGCAGTATTTT. Its protein is CASRGRTGPTDTQYF.

The CDR3 sequence is CASSGRKDYGYTF. The CDR3 bases are TGTGCCAGCAGTGGCCGAAAAGACTATGGCTACACCTTC. V and J are TRBV2 and TRBJ1-2; no reliable D call. Germline V CDR1 and CDR2: SNHLY, FYNNEI. This CDR3 is built from 13 residues. Trimming removed 4 bases from V and 3 bases from J, with 9 bases in between. The complete variable domain, with remaining parts taken from reference TRBV2 and TRBJ1-2, reads EPEVTQTPSHQVTQMGQEVILRCVPISNHLYFYWYRQILGQKVEFLVSFYNNEISEKSEIFDDQFSVERPDGSNFTLKIRSTKLEDSAMYFCASSGRKDYGYTFGSGTRLTVV.

This clone was seen only once. This chain links TRBV27 with TRBJ1-2; 9 bases line up with TRBD1. The CDR3 consists of 13 residues. With 6 bases clipped from V and 2 bases from J, the junction kept 1 base outside the gene matches. Germline V gene data show CDR1 as MNHEY and CDR2 as SMNVEV (reference sequence). CDR3 in amino acids: CASRGQGNYGYTF. In DNA, the CDR3 is TGTGCCAGCAGAGGACAGGGGAACTATGGCTACACCTTC.

The chain uses TRBV9 and TRBJ2-3; 9 nucleotides line up with TRBD1. This CDR3 contains 17 residues. CDR1 is SGDLS, CDR2 YYNGEE, per germline. V was pared by 0 bases and J by 0 bases, with 5 bases of the junction left unmatched. The CDR3 sequence: CASSVAGQGFSTDTQYF. The CDR3, as DNA: TGTGCCAGCAGCGTAGCGGGACAGGGCTTTAGCACAGATACGCAGTATTTT.

This clone was seen once. V usage is TRBV4-1 and J usage is TRBJ1-1; unclear D gene. The germline V gene encodes CDR1 MGHRA and CDR2 YSYEKL. The V gene lost 2 bases and the J gene lost 6 bases, with 22 bases spanning the gap. The CDR3 runs 17 residues. The CDR3 region has the DNA TGCGCCAGCAGCCAAACCCCCGGGAAGCCGGCGTCCCCTGAAGCTTTCTTT. As protein: CASSQTPGKPASPEAFF.

The chain links TRBV6-5 to TRBJ2-3, with a tentative D call TRBD2 (6 bases). Trimming left V 2 bases short and J 0 bases short, with 12 bases between. The CDR3 runs 16 residues. Germline lookup yields CDR1 MNHEY and CDR2 SVGAGI. For the CDR3, the DNA is TGTGCCAGCAGTTACGCAGAGGGGACTAGCACAGATACGCAGTATTTT. This gives the protein CASSYAEGTSTDTQYF.

The J gene is TRBJ2-7, the V gene TRBV28; 9 nucleotides match TRBD1. This CDR3 contains 15 residues. Germline CDR1 reads MDHEN; CDR2 reads SYDVKM. With 6 bases clipped from V and 3 bases from J, the junction kept 9 bases outside the gene matches. The CDR3 coding sequence is TGTGCCAGCAGGCGCGGGACAGGGAATCTCTACGAGCAGTACTTC. Translation gives CASRRGTGNLYEQYF. The whole variable domain, remainder taken from reference TRBV28 and TRBJ2-7, is DVKVTQSSRYLVKRTGEKVFLECVQDMDHENMFWYRQDPGLGLRLIYFSYDVKMKEKGDIPEGYSVSREKKERFSLILESASTNQTSMYLCASRRGTGNLYEQYFGPGTRLTVT.

This rearrangement joins TRBV6-4 to TRBJ2-1; a possible D gene is TRBD2 (7 bases). Looked up from germline, CDR1 is MRHNA and CDR2 is SNTAGT. The V end lost 5 bases, the J end lost 4 bases, and 15 bases lay between the germline ends. The CDR3 covers 15 residues. The CDR3 spells CASSIRGADYNEQFF. Written as DNA, the CDR3 is TGTGCCAGCAGTATACGGGGGGCTGATTACAATGAGCAGTTCTTC.

The chain employs TRBV5-3 and TRBJ1-5, with TRBD1 as a possible D gene (5 bases). TRBV5-3 counts as an open reading frame of uncertain function. V was cut by 0 bases and J by 5 bases, with 9 bases left in between. The CDR3 covers 14 residues. CDR3 region: CARSLGDGDQPQHF. CDR3 DNA sequence: TGTGCCAGAAGCTTGGGGGACGGAGATCAGCCCCAGCATTTT.

The chain uses TRBV5-1 and TRBJ2-2; D is undetermined. Trimming cost V 3 bases and J 6 bases, with 6 bases left between them. Germline lookup yields CDR1 SGHRS and CDR2 YFSETQ. CDR3 length equals 12 residues. CDR3: CASSYNSGELFF. In DNA form, the CDR3 reads TGCGCCAGCAGCTATAATTCCGGGGAGCTGTTTTTT. Supplemented by reference TRBV5-1 and TRBJ2-2, the full variable domain reads KAGVTQTPRYLIKTRGQQVTLSCSPISGHRSVSWYQQTPGQGLQFLFEYFSETQRNKGNFPGRFSGRQFSNSRSEMNVSTLELGDSALYLCASSYNSGELFFGEGSRLTVL.

V is TRBV10-2 and J is TRBJ2-1, with D tentatively TRBD1 (6 bases). CDR3 length: 11 amino acids. The germline CDR1 and CDR2 sequences are WSHSY and SAAADI. V was trimmed by 6 bases and J by 9 bases, leaving 9 bases between them. The CDR3 DNA is TGCGCCAGCAGACAGGGCGCTGAGCAGTTCTTC. Encoded protein: CASRQGAEQFF.

The chain is built from TRBV6-1 and TRBJ1-5; 7 bases fit TRBD1. V was clipped by 6 bases and J by 7 bases; unmatched bases: 9. Germline V gene lookup returns CDR1 MNHNS and CDR2 SASEGT. The CDR3 runs 14 residues. In nucleotides, the CDR3 is TGTGCCAGCAGCGACGACAGGGCCCGCCAGCCCCAGCATTTT. Protein sequence: CASSDDRARQPQHF.